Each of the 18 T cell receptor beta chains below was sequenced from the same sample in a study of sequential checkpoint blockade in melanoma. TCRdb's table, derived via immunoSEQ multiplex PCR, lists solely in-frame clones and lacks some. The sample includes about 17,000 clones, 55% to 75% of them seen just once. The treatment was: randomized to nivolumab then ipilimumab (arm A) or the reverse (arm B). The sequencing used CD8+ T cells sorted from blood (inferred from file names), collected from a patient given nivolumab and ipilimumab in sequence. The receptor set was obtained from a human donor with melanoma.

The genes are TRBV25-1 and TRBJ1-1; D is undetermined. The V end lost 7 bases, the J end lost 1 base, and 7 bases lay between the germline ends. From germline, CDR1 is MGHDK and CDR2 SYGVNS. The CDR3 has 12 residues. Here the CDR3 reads CASKQPNTEAFF. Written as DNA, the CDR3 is TGTGCCAGCAAACAGCCGAACACTGAAGCTTTCTTT. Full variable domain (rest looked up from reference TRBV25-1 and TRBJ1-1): EADIYQTPRYLVIGTGKKITLECSQTMGHDKMYWYQQDPGMELHLIHYSYGVNSTEKGDLSSESTVSRIRTEHFPLTLESARPSHTSQYLCASKQPNTEAFFGQGTRLTVV.

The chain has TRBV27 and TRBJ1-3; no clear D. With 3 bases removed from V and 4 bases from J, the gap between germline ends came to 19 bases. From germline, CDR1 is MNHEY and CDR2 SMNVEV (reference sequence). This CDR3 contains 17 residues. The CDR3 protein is CASSFYLEGAAGNTIYF. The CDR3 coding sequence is TGTGCCAGCAGTTTCTATTTGGAGGGCGCAGCGGGAAACACCATATATTTT.

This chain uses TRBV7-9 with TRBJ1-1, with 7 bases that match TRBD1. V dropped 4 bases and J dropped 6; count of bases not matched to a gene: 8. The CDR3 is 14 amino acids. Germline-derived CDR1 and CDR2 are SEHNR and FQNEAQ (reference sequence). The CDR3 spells CASSSNEGTAEAFF. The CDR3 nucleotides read TGTGCCAGCAGCTCGAATGAGGGGACAGCTGAAGCTTTCTTT.

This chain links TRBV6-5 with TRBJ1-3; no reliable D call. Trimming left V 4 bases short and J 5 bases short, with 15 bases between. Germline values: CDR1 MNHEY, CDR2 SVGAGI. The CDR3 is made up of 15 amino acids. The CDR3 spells CASSLQAMSRNTIYF. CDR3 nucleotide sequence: TGTGCCAGCAGTTTGCAGGCTATGTCCAGAAACACCATATATTTT.

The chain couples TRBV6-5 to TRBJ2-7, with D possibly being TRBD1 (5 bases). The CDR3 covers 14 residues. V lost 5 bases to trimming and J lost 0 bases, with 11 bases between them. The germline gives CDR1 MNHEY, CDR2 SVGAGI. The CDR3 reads CASSRQTSSYEQYF. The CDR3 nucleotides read TGTGCCAGCAGTCGACAGACGAGCTCCTACGAGCAGTACTTC.

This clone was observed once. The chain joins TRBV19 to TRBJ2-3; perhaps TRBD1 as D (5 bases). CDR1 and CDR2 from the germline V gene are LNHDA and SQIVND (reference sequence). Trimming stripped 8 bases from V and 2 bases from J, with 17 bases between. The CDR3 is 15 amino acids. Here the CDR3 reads CASSRFTGHTDTQYF. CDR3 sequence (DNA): TGTGCCAGTTCAAGGTTTACAGGACACACAGATACGCAGTATTTT.

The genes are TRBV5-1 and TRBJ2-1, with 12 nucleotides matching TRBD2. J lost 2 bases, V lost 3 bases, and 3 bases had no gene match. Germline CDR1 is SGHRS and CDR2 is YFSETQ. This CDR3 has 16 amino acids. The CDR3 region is CASSSWTSGTYNEQFF. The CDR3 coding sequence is TGCGCCAGCAGCTCCTGGACTAGCGGGACCTACAATGAGCAGTTCTTC.

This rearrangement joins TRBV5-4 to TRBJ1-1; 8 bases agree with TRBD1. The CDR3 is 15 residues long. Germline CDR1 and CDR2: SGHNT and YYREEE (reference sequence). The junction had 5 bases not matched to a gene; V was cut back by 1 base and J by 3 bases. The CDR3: CASSLFQGAYTEAFF. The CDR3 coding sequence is TGTGCCAGCAGCTTGTTCCAGGGGGCTTACACTGAAGCTTTCTTT.

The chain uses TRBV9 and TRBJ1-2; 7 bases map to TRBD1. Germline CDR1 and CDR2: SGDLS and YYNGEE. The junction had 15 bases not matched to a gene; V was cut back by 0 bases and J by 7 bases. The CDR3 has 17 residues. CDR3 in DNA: TGTGCCAGCAGCGTAGAAAGCAGGGACAGACGGCTTTCTGGCTACACCTTC. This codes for CASSVESRDRRLSGYTF.

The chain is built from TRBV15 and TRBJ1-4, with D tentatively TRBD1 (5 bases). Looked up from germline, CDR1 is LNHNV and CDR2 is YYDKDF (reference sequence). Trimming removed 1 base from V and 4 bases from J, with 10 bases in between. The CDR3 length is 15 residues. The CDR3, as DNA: TGTGCCACCAGCAGAGCTGGGACTTATAATGAAAAACTGTTTTTT. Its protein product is CATSRAGTYNEKLFF.

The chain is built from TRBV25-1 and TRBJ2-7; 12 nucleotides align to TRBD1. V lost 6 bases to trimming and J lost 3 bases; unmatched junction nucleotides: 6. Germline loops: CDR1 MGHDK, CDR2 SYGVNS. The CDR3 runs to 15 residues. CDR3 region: CASRPGQGASYEQYF. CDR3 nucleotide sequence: TGTGCCAGCAGGCCGGGACAGGGGGCCAGCTACGAGCAGTACTTC.

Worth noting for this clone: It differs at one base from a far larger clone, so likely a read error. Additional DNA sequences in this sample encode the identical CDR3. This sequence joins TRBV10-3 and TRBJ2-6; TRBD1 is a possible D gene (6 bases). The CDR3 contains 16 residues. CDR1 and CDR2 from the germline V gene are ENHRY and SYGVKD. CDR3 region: CAISDSGTSGANVLTF. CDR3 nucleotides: TGTGCCATCAGTGATTCGGGGACATCTGGGGCCAACGTCCTAACTTTC.

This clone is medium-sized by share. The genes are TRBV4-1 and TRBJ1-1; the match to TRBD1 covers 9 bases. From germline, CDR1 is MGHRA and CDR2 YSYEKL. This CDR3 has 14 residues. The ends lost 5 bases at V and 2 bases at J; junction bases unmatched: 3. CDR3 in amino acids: CASSSQGANTEAFF. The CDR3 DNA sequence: TGCGCCAGCAGCTCACAGGGGGCAAACACTGAAGCTTTCTTT.

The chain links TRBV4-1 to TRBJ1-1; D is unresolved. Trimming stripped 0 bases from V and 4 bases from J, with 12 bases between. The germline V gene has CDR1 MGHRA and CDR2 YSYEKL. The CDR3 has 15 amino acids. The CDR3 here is CASSQEPVRGTEAFF. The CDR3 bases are TGCGCCAGCAGCCAAGAACCAGTCCGTGGCACTGAAGCTTTCTTT.

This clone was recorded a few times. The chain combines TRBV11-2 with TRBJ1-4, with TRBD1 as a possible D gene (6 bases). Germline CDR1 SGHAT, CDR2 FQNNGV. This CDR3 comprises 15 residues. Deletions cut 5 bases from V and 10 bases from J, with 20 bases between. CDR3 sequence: CASSPDRIQGTKLFF. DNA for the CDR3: TGTGCCAGCAGCCCCGATCGAATACAGGGTACAAAACTGTTTTTT.

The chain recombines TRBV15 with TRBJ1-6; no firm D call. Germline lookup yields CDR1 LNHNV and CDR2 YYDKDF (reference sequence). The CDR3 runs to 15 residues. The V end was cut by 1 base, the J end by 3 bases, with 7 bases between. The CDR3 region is CATSRAESYNSPLHF. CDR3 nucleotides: TGTGCCACCAGCAGAGCCGAGAGCTATAATTCACCCCTCCACTTT.

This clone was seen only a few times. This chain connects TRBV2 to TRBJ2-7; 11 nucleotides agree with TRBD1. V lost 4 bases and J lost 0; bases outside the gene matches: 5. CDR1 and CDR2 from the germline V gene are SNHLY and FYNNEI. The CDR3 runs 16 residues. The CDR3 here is CASSGRGTGGSYEQYF. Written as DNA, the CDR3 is TGTGCCAGCAGTGGCCGAGGGACAGGGGGCTCCTACGAGCAGTACTTC.

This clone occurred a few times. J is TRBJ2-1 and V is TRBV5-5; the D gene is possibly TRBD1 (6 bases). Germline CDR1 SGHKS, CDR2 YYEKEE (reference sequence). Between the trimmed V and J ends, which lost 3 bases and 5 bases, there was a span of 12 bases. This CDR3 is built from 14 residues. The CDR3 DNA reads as TGTGCCAGCAGCTGGATCGACAGGAACAATGAGCAGTTCTTC. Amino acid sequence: CASSWIDRNNEQFF.